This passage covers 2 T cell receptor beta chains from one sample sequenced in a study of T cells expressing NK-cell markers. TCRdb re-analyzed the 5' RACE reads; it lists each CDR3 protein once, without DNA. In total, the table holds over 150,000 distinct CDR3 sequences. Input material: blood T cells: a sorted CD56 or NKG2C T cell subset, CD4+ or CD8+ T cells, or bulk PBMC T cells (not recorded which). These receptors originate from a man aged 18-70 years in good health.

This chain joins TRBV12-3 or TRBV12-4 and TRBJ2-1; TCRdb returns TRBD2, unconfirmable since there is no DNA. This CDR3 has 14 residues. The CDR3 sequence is CASKSWEGHNEQFF.

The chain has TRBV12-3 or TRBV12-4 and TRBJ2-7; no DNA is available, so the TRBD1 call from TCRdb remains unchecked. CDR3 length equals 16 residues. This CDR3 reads CASSDSGNNAIYEQYF.